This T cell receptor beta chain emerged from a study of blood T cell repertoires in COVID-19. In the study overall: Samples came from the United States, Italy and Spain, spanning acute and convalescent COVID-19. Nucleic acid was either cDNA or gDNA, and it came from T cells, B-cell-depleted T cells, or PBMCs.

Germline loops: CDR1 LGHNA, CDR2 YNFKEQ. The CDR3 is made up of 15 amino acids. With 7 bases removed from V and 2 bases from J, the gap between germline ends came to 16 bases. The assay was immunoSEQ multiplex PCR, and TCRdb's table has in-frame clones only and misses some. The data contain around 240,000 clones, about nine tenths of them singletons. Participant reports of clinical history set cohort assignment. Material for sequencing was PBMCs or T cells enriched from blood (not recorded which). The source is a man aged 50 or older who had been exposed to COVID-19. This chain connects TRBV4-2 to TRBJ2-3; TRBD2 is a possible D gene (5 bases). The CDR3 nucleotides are TGTGCCAGCACCAAAGGGCCTAGCAACACAGATACGCAGTATTTT. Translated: CASTKGPSNTDTQYF.